The present T cell receptor beta chain was sequenced within a study of blood T cells in healthy people across ages. Trimming cost V 2 bases and J 7 bases; bases outside gene matches: 6. This CDR3 has 16 amino acids. The germline V gene encodes CDR1 KGHSH and CDR2 LQKENI. Study findings and constraints: Donors of long life had a larger count of naive CD4+ cells and greater diversity than aged donors.

Notes on this clonotype: The antigen remains unidentified.

Primed by a sample-barcoded 5' primer and a J-beta primer mix, a second PCR proceeded for about 7 to 11 cycles. TCRdb recomputed calls from the 5' RACE reads with MiXCR, one row per CDR3 protein. In the table there are 700,000 or so distinct CDR3 sequences, 40% to 45% of which are singletons. This chain connects TRBV18 to TRBJ1-6, with TRBD1 matching 9 bases. The TCR was taken from a man older than 75 in good health. The sample was blood. CDR3 region: CASSPRDRALNSPLHF. The CDR3 nucleotides read TGTGCCAGCTCACCAAGGGACAGGGCTTTGAATTCACCCCTCCACTTT.